A single sample gave rise to the 13 T cell receptor beta chains below, sequenced in a study of T cell repertoires in cytomegalovirus infection. TCRdb processed the reads anew with MiXCR; each CDR3 protein has one entry. The sample lists fewer than 900,000 distinct CDR3 sequences; 25% to 30% were seen once. Antigens of these TCRs are unknown. The sequencing used cultured CD8+ T cells from PBMCs, collected from culture after CMV antigen stimulation. The receptors shown here come from a human donor in good health (CMV status not recorded). Some clones in this sample may be carry-over from other donors' samples.

There are many counts of this clonotype. The chain couples TRBV7-2 to TRBJ2-3, with 11 nucleotides matching TRBD2. The CDR3 has 15 residues. Germline CDR1 SGHTA, CDR2 FQGNSA. Trimming took 3 bases from V and 4 from J; bases not matched to a gene: 3. CDR3 DNA: TGTGCCAGCAGCTTCCTAGCGGGGGGCGCAGATACGCAGTATTTT. It codes for CASSFLAGGADTQYF.

The chain uses TRBV19 and TRBJ2-1; D may be TRBD1 or TRBD2 (5 bases each). The V gene's germline CDR1 is LNHDA and CDR2 SQIVND (reference sequence). V was clipped by 5 bases and J by 5 bases, with 13 bases between them. The CDR3 runs to 14 residues. CDR3 sequence reads: CASSQLQGDNEQFF. The CDR3 DNA follows: TGTGCCAGTAGTCAACTCCAGGGAGACAATGAGCAGTTCTTC.

This clonotype was picked up a small number of times. V is TRBV5-1 and J is TRBJ2-1, with 8 positions matching TRBD2. J lost 4 bases, V lost 6 bases, and 9 bases had no gene match. CDR3 length: 15 residues. CDR1 SGHRS and CDR2 YFSETQ come from the germline V gene. Here the CDR3 reads CASNPQAGDYNEQFF. DNA of the CDR3: TGCGCCAGCAATCCCCAAGCGGGGGATTACAATGAGCAGTTCTTC.

The sample holds a few counts of this clonotype. The chain recombines TRBV7-2 with TRBJ1-2, with TRBD1 as a possible D gene (6 bases). Trimming took off 4 bases at V and 2 bases at J, with 14 bases between the two ends. The CDR3 is 15 residues long. Germline V gene lookup returns CDR1 SGHTA and CDR2 FQGNSA. The CDR3 protein is CASSSDRPPNYGYTF. CDR3 nucleotides: TGTGCCAGCAGCTCGGACAGACCGCCGAACTATGGCTACACCTTC.

This chain joins TRBV19 and TRBJ2-1; tentatively, D is TRBD2 (5 bases). The CDR3 length is 16 residues. Deletions cut 7 bases from V and 0 bases from J, with 16 bases between. Germline loops: CDR1 LNHDA, CDR2 SQIVND (reference sequence). The CDR3 region is CASTMRASSSYNEQFF. CDR3 bases: TGTGCCAGTACCATGAGGGCCAGCAGCTCCTACAATGAGCAGTTCTTC.

This clonotype showed up just a few times. This chain uses TRBV5-4 with TRBJ1-1; the D gene is possibly TRBD1 (5 bases). CDR1 and CDR2 (germline): SGHNT, YYREEE (reference sequence). CDR3 length: 13 residues. The V and J ends lost 2 bases and 4 bases respectively, with 9 bases between them. The CDR3 here is CASSLRDLTEAFF. The CDR3 nucleotides read TGTGCCAGCAGCTTAAGGGACCTCACTGAAGCTTTCTTT.

The V call is TRBV29-1, the J call TRBJ2-3; 9 positions agree with TRBD2. This CDR3 comprises 14 residues. The V gene's germline CDR1 is SQVTM and CDR2 ANQGSEA. Trimming at V came to 1 base and at J to 1 base, leaving 0 bases not matched to a gene. The DNA of the CDR3 is TGCAGCGTTGAAGGCGGGGGGGGCACAGATACGCAGTATTTT. This sequence encodes CSVEGGGGTDTQYF.

The sample holds many counts of this clonotype. V and J are TRBV6-5 and TRBJ1-2; D might be TRBD1 (5 bases). V was cut by 0 bases and J by 2 bases, with 13 bases left in between. Germline V gene lookup returns CDR1 MNHEY and CDR2 SVGAGI. The CDR3 extends over 16 amino acids. CDR3 in amino acids: CASSYSFLGGNYGYTF. The CDR3 nucleotides are TGTGCCAGCAGTTACTCGTTTCTGGGGGGAAACTATGGCTACACCTTC.

The sample holds a few counts of this clonotype. The genes are TRBV4-2 and TRBJ2-2; D uncertain. The CDR3 is 13 amino acids. Germline V gene sequence: CDR1 LGHNA, CDR2 YNFKEQ. V lost 6 bases and J lost 5, with 10 bases in between. The CDR3 is CASRSEDTGELFF. The CDR3 DNA is TGTGCCAGCAGATCAGAAGATACCGGGGAGCTGTTTTTT.

This rearrangement joins TRBV6-5 to TRBJ1-1; TRBD1 is a possible D gene (5 bases). The germline gives CDR1 MNHEY, CDR2 SVGAGI. V was cut by 5 bases and J by 2 bases, with 9 bases left in between. The CDR3 length is 13 residues. DNA for the CDR3: TGTGCCAGCAGTCGACAGCGTAACACTGAAGCTTTCTTT. Protein sequence: CASSRQRNTEAFF.

This chain uses TRBV7-9 with TRBJ1-1; D unclear. The CDR3 contains 13 residues. V dropped 5 bases and J dropped 10 bases, with 17 bases sitting between them. Germline V gene sequence: CDR1 SEHNR, CDR2 FQNEAQ (reference sequence). CDR3 sequence reads: CASSPVAPNGAFF. The CDR3 DNA reads as TGTGCCAGCAGCCCGGTGGCCCCCAACGGAGCTTTCTTT.

This clonotype occurred a few times. This chain links TRBV6-5 with TRBJ1-1, with 7 bases fitting TRBD1. V lost 4 bases, J lost 1 base, and 12 bases stayed unmatched. There are 17 residues in the CDR3. Looked up from germline, CDR1 is MNHEY and CDR2 is SVGAGI. CDR3 sequence: CASSLLKGAAWNTEAFF. The DNA for the CDR3 is TGTGCCAGCAGTTTACTTAAGGGGGCAGCTTGGAACACTGAAGCTTTCTTT.

This clonotype was picked up a small number of times. The chain employs TRBV5-1 and TRBJ2-7; a weak D match, TRBD2 (6 bases). CDR3 length: 13 amino acids. Germline CDR1 and CDR2: SGHRS and YFSETQ. With 2 bases removed from V and 7 bases from J, the gap between germline ends came to 13 bases. CDR3 amino acids: CASSFREPVEQYF. CDR3 in DNA: TGCGCCAGCAGCTTCCGGGAGCCCGTGGAGCAGTACTTC.